Listed below are T cell receptor beta chains from one sample, sequenced in a study of shared clonotypes between healthy human individuals. Sequenced by immunoSEQ multiplex PCR; TCRdb stores in-frame clones only, minus some. Here the sample spans a few hundred thousand clones, less than 75% being singletons. The sequenced sample consisted of memory CD4+ T cells sorted from blood. The source of these receptors is a man in his thirties or forties in good health. The CDR3 runs from the conserved cysteine through the conserved F or W. Each record gives: D gene, clone size, V gene, J gene, CDR3 DNA, CDR3 protein. The D gene is left open where the match is weak. For some rows the clone size is stated as once, few or many, or as a class when expanded; others skip it.

>-|-|TRBV10-3|TRBJ2-7
TGTGCCATCAGTGCTAGACACGAGCAGTACTTC
CAISARHEQYF
>-|-|TRBV2|TRBJ2-5
TGTGCCAGCACCTCTTGGGGGGCCGGAGAGACCCAGTACTTC
CASTSWGAGETQYF
>-|-|TRBV5-1|TRBJ2-1
TGCGCCAGCAGCATTAACAATGAGCAGTTCTTC
CASSINNEQFF
>-|-|TRBV28|TRBJ2-7
TGTGCCAGCAGAACACAGGGAGAGCAGTACTTC
CASRTQGEQYF
>-|-|TRBV28|TRBJ2-7
TGTGCCAGCAGTTTTCTCCTAGGCAACTACGAGCAGTACTTC
CASSFLLGNYEQYF
>TRBD1|-|TRBV19|TRBJ2-7
TGTGCCAGTAGTATCAGGACAGGGACGCGCGAGCAGTACTTC
CASSIRTGTREQYF
>-|-|TRBV28|TRBJ2-7
TGTGCCAGCAGTTTGGCCGGGAGATTGTCCTACGAGCAGTACTTC
CASSLAGRLSYEQYF
>TRBD1|-|TRBV14|TRBJ1-6
TGTGCCAGCAGCCAAGTGTCAGGGGGTTCCTCACCCCTCCACTTT
CASSQVSGGSSPLHF
>TRBD2|-|TRBV19|TRBJ2-1
TGTGCCAGTAGTATCTCGGGCGGGAGTAAGAGAAATGAGCAGTTCTTC
CASSISGGSKRNEQFF
>-|-|TRBV18|TRBJ2-7
TGTGCCAGCTCACCAGGGCTAGCGAATTCCTACGAGCAGTACTTC
CASSPGLANSYEQYF
>-|many|TRBV13|TRBJ1-5
TGTGCCAGCAGCTTAGGCGGGGGGGATCAGCCCCAGCATTTT
CASSLGGGDQPQHF
>-|-|TRBV11-2|TRBJ2-2
TGTGCCAGCAGCTTAGATCTTATCCCCCTGGGGGAGCTGTTTTTT
CASSLDLIPLGELFF
>-|many|TRBV7-8|TRBJ1-2
TGTGCCAGCAGCTTCGACAGGTTTCAGGGCTACACCTTC
CASSFDRFQGYTF
>-|few|TRBV9|TRBJ2-3
TGTGCCAGCGGCTCGCAGGGTAGGTTCTCAGATACGCAGTATTTT
CASGSQGRFSDTQYF
>TRBD1|-|TRBV28|TRBJ1-3
TGTGCCAGCAGTTACCTGGGCCAGGGGGATGGAAACACCATATATTTT
CASSYLGQGDGNTIYF
>TRBD2|-|TRBV6-8|TRBJ2-3
TGTGCCAGGACCCCTGTAGCGGGATTCACAGATACGCAGTATTTT
CARTPVAGFTDTQYF
>-|-|TRBV5-5|TRBJ2-7
TGTGCCAGCGGGAACGGGCACTACGAGCAGTACTTC
CASGNGHYEQYF
>TRBD2|-|TRBV10-2|TRBJ2-3
TGCGCCAGCAGGAGGGTCGGACTAGCGGGTTCATCAAGCACAGATACGCAGTATTTT
CASRRVGLAGSSSTDTQYF
>TRBD2|-|TRBV2|TRBJ2-7
TGTGCCAGCCTGTCGGGACTAGCCGCCTACGAGCAGTACTTC
CASLSGLAAYEQYF
>TRBD2|few|TRBV9|TRBJ2-7
TGTGCCAGCAGCGTAGCTACGTCCGGGAGGGCCGACGAGCAGTACTTC
CASSVATSGRADEQYF
>TRBD2|-|TRBV9|TRBJ2-7
TGTGCCAGCAGCGGGGGACTAGCGGAGACCTACGAGCAGTACTTC
CASSGGLAETYEQYF
>TRBD2|-|TRBV13|TRBJ2-5
TGTGCCAGCAGCTCCCTAGCGGGACAAGGCGGGACCCAGTACTTC
CASSSLAGQGGTQYF
>-|-|TRBV19|TRBJ1-5
TGTGCCAGTAGTATAGGAACAGCTAGCAATCAGCCCCAGCATTTT
CASSIGTASNQPQHF
>-|-|TRBV9|TRBJ2-3
TGTGCCAGCTCCAAGGGAAACGTGGCAGATACGCAGTATTTT
CASSKGNVADTQYF
>TRBD1|few|TRBV6-1|TRBJ2-1
TGTGCCAGCAGTGCCACAGGGGTCAGCTCCTACAATGAGCAGTTCTTC
CASSATGVSSYNEQFF
>TRBD2|-|TRBV18|TRBJ2-2
TGTGCCAGCTCACGGACTAGCGGGACGTTCGCGAACACCGGGGAGCTGTTTTTT
CASSRTSGTFANTGELFF
>TRBD1|-|TRBV5-5|TRBJ2-5
TGTGCCAGCAGCAGGGGACAGGGGGGGGAGACCCAGTACTTC
CASSRGQGGETQYF
>-|-|TRBV5-4|TRBJ2-5
TGTGCCAGCAGCTTGGATCCATCGGGGGTCGAGACCCAGTACTTC
CASSLDPSGVETQYF
>-|-|TRBV28|TRBJ2-5
TGTGCCAGCAGTGAGAGATACTACAAAGAGACCCAGTACTTC
CASSERYYKETQYF
>TRBD2|-|TRBV9|TRBJ2-7
TGTGCCAGCAGCGTCAGCGGGGGGTCCTACGAGCAGTACTTC
CASSVSGGSYEQYF
>-|-|TRBV5-6|TRBJ1-4
TGTGCCAGCAGCAACGGTAGTCGGGACACACCAAATGAAAAACTGTTTTTT
CASSNGSRDTPNEKLFF
>TRBD2|-|TRBV7-6|TRBJ2-7
TGTGCCAGCAGCTCACAACATTCTAGCGGGATGGGTATGTACGAGCAGTACTTC
CASSSQHSSGMGMYEQYF
>-|-|TRBV27|TRBJ1-1
TGTGCCAGCAGTTTAGGACGACTGAACACTGAAGCTTTCTTT
CASSLGRLNTEAFF
>-|-|TRBV7-3|TRBJ2-7
TGTGCCAGCAGCTTAACGTTTGCCCCCCGATACGAGCAGTACTTC
CASSLTFAPRYEQYF
>-|-|TRBV21-1|TRBJ1-1
TGTGCCAGCAGCACTAACAATCTCAACGCGAGGCGGACGGAAGCTTTCTTT
CASSTNNLNARRTEAFF
>TRBD2|-|TRBV29-1|TRBJ2-5
TGCAGCGTTGACTTGTTGGGAGGGGAGACCCAGTACTTC
CSVDLLGGETQYF
>TRBD2|-|TRBV15|TRBJ2-5
TGTGCCACCAGCTTTAAGCGGGAGGCCCCGGAGACCCAGTACTTC
CATSFKREAPETQYF
>-|-|TRBV7-8|TRBJ1-4
TGTGCCAGCAGCCCCCGTGGGAGGTCGGGTGAAAAACTGTTTTTT
CASSPRGRSGEKLFF
>TRBD2|-|TRBV10-1|TRBJ2-5
TGCGCCAGCAGCCTCGGGGGGACCGGGGGGGAGACCCAGTACTTC
CASSLGGTGGETQYF
>-|once|TRBV4-3|TRBJ2-1
TGCGCCAGCAGCCAAGATACAAGACTCTCCTACAATGAGCAGTTCTTC
CASSQDTRLSYNEQFF
>-|few|TRBV19|TRBJ1-2
TGTGCCAGTAGTATAGGCGGGTCTGGCTACACCTTC
CASSIGGSGYTF
>TRBD2|-|TRBV5-6|TRBJ2-1
TGTGCCAGCAGCACCAGGACTAGCGGGAGTGTCTTATGGTTCTTC
CASSTRTSGSVLWFF
>TRBD1|-|TRBV5-1|TRBJ2-5
TGCGCCAGCAGTCAACAGGGGGATGACGAGACCCAGTACTTC
CASSQQGDDETQYF
>-|-|TRBV7-8|TRBJ1-5
TGTGCCAGCAGCTTAGTGACCCACAGCACCGATCCATATAGCAATCAGCCCCAGCATTTT
CASSLVTHSTDPYSNQPQHF
>-|-|TRBV13|TRBJ2-7
TGTGCCAGCAGCACTCCCGTAACAGACAGAACCTACGAGCAGTACTTC
CASSTPVTDRTYEQYF
>-|-|TRBV7-9|TRBJ2-7
TGTGCCAGCAGCCCTACAGCGGGTTCCTACGAGCAGTACTTC
CASSPTAGSYEQYF
>-|-|TRBV7-3|TRBJ2-7
TGTGCCAGCAGCTCTAATGTCCCCAGCTCGGGCTCCTACGAGCAGTACTTC
CASSSNVPSSGSYEQYF
>-|few|TRBV28|TRBJ1-4
TGTGCCAGCAGTTCTCCGGATGTTAATGAAAAACTGTTTTTT
CASSSPDVNEKLFF
>-|-|TRBV6-5|TRBJ1-1
TGTGCCAGCAGGATTGGCCAGGGGAACACTGAAGCTTTCTTT
CASRIGQGNTEAFF
>-|-|TRBV6-1|TRBJ2-4
TGTGCCAGCAGTGAGGACAGCAAAAACATTCAGTACTTC
CASSEDSKNIQYF
>-|few|TRBV19|TRBJ2-1
TGTGCCCTCGAGGGGCGCTTCTACAATGAGCAGTTCTTC
CALEGRFYNEQFF
>-|-|TRBV7-9|TRBJ2-6
TGTGCCAGCAGCTTAGCTTCAGGGGCAGGGGCCAACGTCCTGACTTTC
CASSLASGAGANVLTF
>-|-|TRBV7-2|TRBJ2-7
TGTGCCAGCAGCTCCGAACAGCGGCGCGAGCAGTACTTC
CASSSEQRREQYF
>-|-|TRBV6-5|TRBJ2-7
TGTGCCAGCAAGTCTCCAGCCTACGAGCAGTACTTC
CASKSPAYEQYF
>-|-|TRBV4-2|TRBJ1-5
TGTGCCAGCAGCCGCGAGGCGGGGGATCAGCCCCAGCATTTT
CASSREAGDQPQHF